This TCR beta chain was identified during a study of blood T cell repertoires in COVID-19. V gave up 0 bases and J gave up 7 bases, with 9 bases separating them. CDR3 length equals 13 residues. Germline V lookup: CDR1 MNHNS, CDR2 SASEGT. Measured with immunoSEQ multiplex PCR; TCRdb has only the in-frame clones, and not every one. The data show 300,000 to 350,000 clones, 87% seen once. The receptor was derived from a man aged 18 to 29 with active or convalescent COVID-19. The sequenced sample was peripheral blood. The V call is TRBV6-1, the J call TRBJ1-1, with D hard to call. For the CDR3, the DNA is TGTGCCAGCAGTGAAGCGCGGGCAGATGAAGCTTTCTTT. Protein product: CASSEARADEAFF.